This T cell receptor beta chain came from a study of cytomegalovirus exposure and HLA in healthy donors. Across the whole study: The study's early data release held about 85 million unique TCRs from HLA-typed donors. Study-level results: The majority of TCR sequences were rare, yet some public TCRs appeared in many donors. What a later analysis showed was that several of the most significant clusters appeared linked to common viral pathogens.

Concerning this clone itself: Its specificity is unknown.

CDR1 is SGHAT, CDR2 FQNNGV, per germline. V dropped 3 bases and J dropped 4 bases, with 16 bases sitting between them. The CDR3 covers 16 residues. Vbeta (60) and Jbeta (13) primers were used in the PCR. Using immunoSEQ multiplex PCR, the repertoire was profiled, and TCRdb retains in-frame clones only, with some absent. The sample consists of roughly 150,000 clones, about four fifths of them appearing once. The chain joins TRBV11-2 to TRBJ1-5, with D maybe TRBD1 (6 bases). Sequenced input: PBMCs. This TCR derives from a male donor in good health and CMV-seronegative. CDR3 loop: CASSFGGQGRNQPQHF. Here the CDR3 DNA reads TGTGCCAGCAGCTTTGGGGGACAAGGTCGGAATCAGCCCCAGCATTTT.